This passage covers 16 T cell receptor beta chains from one sample sequenced in a study of cytomegalovirus exposure and HLA in healthy donors (dated by TCRdb to about 2017). Libraries came from the immunoSEQ multiplex PCR assay. Not all clones reach the TCRdb copy of this immuneACCESS table, which keeps in-frame sequences only. Checked studies attribute under half of the gap to unresolved V genes and leave the rest unexplained. The sample data list 200,000 to 250,000 clones, and approximately 80% of these were observed just once. Of the sample, over 12% is held by the ten largest clones. Sample: PBMCs. Receptor source: a woman under 40 in good health and CMV-seropositive.

This CDR3 is CASSAPEGRETQYF. As DNA, the CDR3 is TGTGCCAGCAGCGCCCCTGAGGGTCGAGAGACCCAGTACTTC. The chain is built from TRBV9 and TRBJ2-5; perhaps TRBD2 as D (5 bases). Trimming removed 3 bases from V and 4 bases from J, with 13 bases in between. Germline V gives CDR1 SGDLS, CDR2 YYNGEE. The CDR3 runs to 14 residues.

J is TRBJ2-1 and V is TRBV5-1; D is undetermined. This CDR3 is built from 14 residues. Germline CDR1 is SGHRS and CDR2 is YFSETQ. V was pared by 2 bases and J by 5 bases, with 11 bases between. This chain's CDR3 is CASSLDGRNNEQFF. Here the CDR3 DNA reads TGCGCCAGCAGCTTAGACGGTCGGAACAATGAGCAGTTCTTC.

This clone has only a few counts. The chain links TRBV6-5 to TRBJ2-2; 7 bases fit TRBD1. The germline V gene encodes CDR1 MNHEY and CDR2 SVGAGI. The CDR3 is 13 amino acids. J was trimmed by 6 bases and V by 6 bases; bases with no gene match: 4. The CDR3: CASSQGDAGELFF. For the CDR3, the DNA is TGTGCCAGCAGCCAGGGGGACGCCGGGGAGCTGTTTTTT.

The V and J genes are TRBV5-1 and TRBJ2-7; D unresolved. V was clipped by 0 bases and J by 1 base, with 8 bases between them. In germline, CDR1 is SGHRS, CDR2 YFSETQ. The CDR3 is 14 residues long. The CDR3 is CASSLGVPSYEQYF. The CDR3 bases are TGCGCCAGCAGCTTGGGGGTCCCTTCCTACGAGCAGTACTTC. The full variable domain, rest sourced from reference TRBV5-1 and TRBJ2-7, is KAGVTQTPRYLIKTRGQQVTLSCSPISGHRSVSWYQQTPGQGLQFLFEYFSETQRNKGNFPGRFSGRQFSNSRSEMNVSTLELGDSALYLCASSLGVPSYEQYFGPGTRLTVT.

The chain couples TRBV6-1 to TRBJ1-1, with D unresolved. Germline V gene lookup returns CDR1 MNHNS and CDR2 SASEGT. V was shortened by 1 base and J by 3 bases, with 9 bases between the two germline ends. CDR3 length: 14 amino acids. CDR3 in amino acids: CASSEDWVDTEAFF. As DNA, the CDR3 is TGTGCCAGCAGTGAAGATTGGGTCGACACTGAAGCTTTCTTT.

The chain joins TRBV7-9 to TRBJ2-1; D might be TRBD2 (6 bases). V lost 5 bases to trimming and J lost 0 bases, with 17 bases between them. CDR1 and CDR2 from the germline V gene are SEHNR and FQNEAQ (reference sequence). The CDR3 length is 17 residues. CDR3 region: CASSGTLALSSYNEQFF. The CDR3 DNA sequence: TGTGCCAGCAGCGGTACGCTAGCGTTGAGCTCCTACAATGAGCAGTTCTTC.

The gene calls are TRBV11-3 and TRBJ1-1, with D perhaps TRBD1 (5 bases). Trimming took 2 bases from V and 5 from J, leaving 9 bases between them. This CDR3 region has 13 residues. Per the germline V gene, CDR1 is SGHNT and CDR2 is YENEEA. The CDR3 protein is CASSLPGRTEAFF. The CDR3 DNA reads TGTGCCAGCAGCTTACCAGGGCGGACTGAAGCTTTCTTT.

The chain uses TRBV27 and TRBJ1-4; D is unresolved. V was trimmed by 2 bases and J by 3 bases, leaving 7 bases between them. From germline, CDR1 is MNHEY and CDR2 SMNVEV (reference sequence). The CDR3 runs 14 residues. CDR3 in amino acids: CASSLKSANEKLFF. CDR3 sequence (DNA): TGTGCCAGCAGTTTAAAGAGTGCTAATGAAAAACTGTTTTTT.

The chain combines TRBV30 with TRBJ2-4, with D perhaps matching TRBD2 (5 bases). The CDR3 totals 15 residues. Trimming removed 0 bases from V and 0 bases from J, with 9 bases in between. The germline gives CDR1 GTSNPN, CDR2 SVGIG (reference sequence). For the CDR3, the DNA is TGTGCCTGGAGTGTACTGGAGGAAGCCAAAAACATTCAGTACTTC. It translates to CAWSVLEEAKNIQYF. The complete variable domain, with remaining parts taken from reference TRBV30 and TRBJ2-4, reads SQTIHQWPATLVQPVGSPLSLECTVEGTSNPNLYWYRQAAGRGLQLLFYSVGIGQISSEVPQNLSASRPQDRQFILSSKKLLLSDSGFYLCAWSVLEEAKNIQYFGAGTRLSVL.

The sample holds one count of this clone. The CDR3 nucleotides are TGTGCCAGCAGTGACAAACAGGGAAACTATGGCTACACCTTC. The encoded protein is CASSDKQGNYGYTF. The chain is built from TRBV6-5 and TRBJ1-2, with D perhaps TRBD1 (6 bases). The V gene's germline CDR1 is MNHEY and CDR2 SVGAGI. The germline V and J ends were trimmed by 5 bases and 2 bases, with 12 bases remaining between them. There are 14 residues in the CDR3.

The rearrangement links TRBV25-1 to TRBJ2-7, with D unclear. The CDR3 is made up of 13 amino acids. Germline-derived CDR1 and CDR2 are MGHDK and SYGVNS. Trimming took off 1 base at V and 7 bases at J, with 11 bases between the two ends. The CDR3 sequence is CASSEWPATEQYF. CDR3 nucleotide sequence: TGTGCCAGCAGTGAATGGCCAGCCACAGAGCAGTACTTC.

The V and J genes are TRBV29-1 and TRBJ2-7, with TRBD2 matching 13 bases. Germline V gives CDR1 SQVTM, CDR2 ANQGSEA. Trimming at V came to 6 bases and at J to 4 bases, leaving 12 bases not matched to a gene. This CDR3 has 16 residues. CDR3 sequence (DNA): TGCAGCGTCGGGGGACTAGCGGGAAGGAGAGGATACGAGCAGTACTTC. It specifies CSVGGLAGRRGYEQYF.

CDR3 region: CASSQESAIHYGYTF. The CDR3 DNA reads as TGTGCCAGCAGCCAAGAATCGGCGATCCACTATGGCTACACCTTC. The gene calls are TRBV4-2 and TRBJ1-2; no clear D gene. Looked up from germline, CDR1 is LGHNA and CDR2 is YNFKEQ. Between the trimmed V and J ends, which lost 0 bases and 3 bases, there was a span of 11 bases. This CDR3 region has 15 residues.

The chain uses TRBV29-1 and TRBJ2-7; D is unclear. The CDR3 contains 12 residues. The V end was cut by 6 bases, the J end by 3 bases, with 12 bases between. Germline V CDR1 and CDR2: SQVTM, ANQGSEA. CDR3 bases: TGCAGCGTGCGTGGCTTTCTCTACGAGCAGTACTTC. It specifies CSVRGFLYEQYF.

The chain links TRBV7-3 to TRBJ2-7, with D hard to call. V was trimmed by 5 bases and J by 2 bases, leaving 16 bases between them. Germline CDR1 is SGHTA and CDR2 is FQGTGA. The CDR3 covers 15 residues. The CDR3 nucleotides are TGTGCCAGCAGCCCCCTTTTTGCAGGACCCTACGAGCAGTACTTC. Protein sequence: CASSPLFAGPYEQYF.

The chain uses TRBV27 and TRBJ1-2, with 9 bases fitting TRBD1. The germline V gene encodes CDR1 MNHEY and CDR2 SMNVEV (reference sequence). CDR3 length: 17 amino acids. The trim removed 5 bases at V and 0 bases at J, leaving 10 bases unmatched. The CDR3 nucleotides read TGTGCCAGCAGTACGGACGGACAGGGGATAGCTAACTATGGCTACACCTTC. Translating it yields CASSTDGQGIANYGYTF.